Here is one TCR beta chain with its context. Its antigen is undetermined. Assay used: immunoSEQ multiplex PCR; TCRdb lists only in-frame clones, some missing. The repertoire holds 40,000 to 50,000 clones, with approximately 80% as singletons. V dropped 1 base and J dropped 3 bases, with 12 bases sitting between them. CDR1 is SGHTA, CDR2 FQGNSA, per germline. This CDR3 region has 15 residues. These data originate in a study of T cell responses to AZD1222 COVID-19 vaccine. Study-wide findings and caveats: It should be noted that donors were predominantly white British and more often female, and clonal diversity was possibly underestimated. Only 5 or 6 people who got AZD1222 tested seropositive at baseline.

This specimen consisted of peripheral blood, obtained 28 days after the second AZD1222 dose. The TCR comes from an adult who received the AZD1222 COVID-19 vaccine. The chain joins TRBV7-2 to TRBJ1-1, with unresolved D. The CDR3 DNA follows: TGTGCCAGCAGCTTAGACCCAGGCACTCACACTGAAGCTTTCTTT. It translates to CASSLDPGTHTEAFF. Based on the CDR3 plus reference TRBV7-2 and TRBJ1-1, the full variable domain is GAGVSQSPSNKVTEKGKDVELRCDPISGHTALYWYRQSLGQGLEFLIYFQGNSAPDKSGLPSDRFSAERTGGSVSTLTIQRTQQEDSAVYLCASSLDPGTHTEAFFGQGTRLTVV.